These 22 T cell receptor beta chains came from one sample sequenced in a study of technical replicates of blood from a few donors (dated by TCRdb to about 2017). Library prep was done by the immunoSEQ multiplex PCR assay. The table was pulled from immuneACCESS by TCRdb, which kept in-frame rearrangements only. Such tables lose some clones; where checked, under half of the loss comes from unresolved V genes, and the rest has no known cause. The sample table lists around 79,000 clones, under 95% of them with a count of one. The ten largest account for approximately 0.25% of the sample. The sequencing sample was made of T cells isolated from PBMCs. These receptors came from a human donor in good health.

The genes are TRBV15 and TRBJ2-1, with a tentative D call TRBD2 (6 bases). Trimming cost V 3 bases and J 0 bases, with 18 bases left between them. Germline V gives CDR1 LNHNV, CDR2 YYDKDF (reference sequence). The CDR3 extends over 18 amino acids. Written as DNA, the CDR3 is TGTGCCACCAGCAGGCCCACGGGGGACCCAAGCTCCTACAATGAGCAGTTCTTC. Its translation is CATSRPTGDPSSYNEQFF.

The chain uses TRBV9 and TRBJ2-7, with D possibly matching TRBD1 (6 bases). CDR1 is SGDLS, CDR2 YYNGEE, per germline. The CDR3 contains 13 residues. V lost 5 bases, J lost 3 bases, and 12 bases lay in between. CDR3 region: CASRRQENYEQYF. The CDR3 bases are TGTGCCAGCAGAAGACAGGAGAACTACGAGCAGTACTTC.

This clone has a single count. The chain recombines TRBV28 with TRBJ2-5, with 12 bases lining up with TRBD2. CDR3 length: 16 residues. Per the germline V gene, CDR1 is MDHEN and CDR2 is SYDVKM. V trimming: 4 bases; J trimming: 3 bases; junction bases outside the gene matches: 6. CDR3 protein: CASSSTSGRGEETQYF. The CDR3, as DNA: TGTGCCAGCAGTTCGACTAGCGGGAGAGGGGAAGAGACCCAGTACTTC.

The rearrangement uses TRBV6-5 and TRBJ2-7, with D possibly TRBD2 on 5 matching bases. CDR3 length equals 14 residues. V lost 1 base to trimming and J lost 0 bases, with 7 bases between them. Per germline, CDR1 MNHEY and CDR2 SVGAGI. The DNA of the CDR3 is TGTGCCAGCAGTTACTTGGGAGCCTCCTACGAGCAGTACTTC. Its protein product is CASSYLGASYEQYF.

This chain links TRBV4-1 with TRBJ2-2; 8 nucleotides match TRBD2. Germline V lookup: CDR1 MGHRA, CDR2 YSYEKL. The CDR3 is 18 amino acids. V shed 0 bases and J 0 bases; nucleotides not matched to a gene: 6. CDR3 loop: CASSQEGGGHSNTGELFF. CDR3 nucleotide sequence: TGCGCCAGCAGCCAAGAAGGCGGGGGGCATTCGAACACCGGGGAGCTGTTTTTT.

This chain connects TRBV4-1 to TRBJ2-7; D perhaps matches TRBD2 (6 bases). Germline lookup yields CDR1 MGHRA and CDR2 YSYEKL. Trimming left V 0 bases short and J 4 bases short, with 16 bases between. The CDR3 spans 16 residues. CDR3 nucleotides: TGCGCCAGCAGCCAAGATAGTCAAGGCGGGGCGTACGAGCAGTACTTC. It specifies CASSQDSQGGAYEQYF.

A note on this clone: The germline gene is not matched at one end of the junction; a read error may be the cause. The CDR3 sequence: CASSLAKNIQYF. The CDR3 coding sequence is TGTGCCAGCAGCCTAGCCAAAAACATTCAGTACTTC. The rearrangement joins TRBV7-2 to TRBJ2-4; D is undetermined. This CDR3 has 12 residues. CDR1 SGHTA and CDR2 FQGNSA come from the germline V gene.

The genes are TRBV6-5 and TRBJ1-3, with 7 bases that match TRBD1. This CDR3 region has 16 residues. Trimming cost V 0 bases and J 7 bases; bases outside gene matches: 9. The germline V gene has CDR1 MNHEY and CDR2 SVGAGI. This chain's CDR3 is CASSYSADREVNTIYF. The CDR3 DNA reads TGTGCCAGCAGTTACTCAGCCGACAGGGAAGTCAACACCATATATTTT.

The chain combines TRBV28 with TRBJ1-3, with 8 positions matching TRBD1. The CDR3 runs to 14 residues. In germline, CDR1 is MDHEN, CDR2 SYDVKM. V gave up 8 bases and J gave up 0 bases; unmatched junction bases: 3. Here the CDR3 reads CASRQGNSGNTIYF. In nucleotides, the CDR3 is TGTGCCAGCCGACAGGGGAACTCTGGAAACACCATATATTTT.

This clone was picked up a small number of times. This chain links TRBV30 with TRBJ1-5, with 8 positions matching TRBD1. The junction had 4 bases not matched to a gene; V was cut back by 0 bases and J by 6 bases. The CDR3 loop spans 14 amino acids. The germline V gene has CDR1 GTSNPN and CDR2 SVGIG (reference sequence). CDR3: CAWSVAGGGQPQHF. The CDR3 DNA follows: TGTGCCTGGAGTGTGGCAGGGGGCGGTCAGCCCCAGCATTTT.

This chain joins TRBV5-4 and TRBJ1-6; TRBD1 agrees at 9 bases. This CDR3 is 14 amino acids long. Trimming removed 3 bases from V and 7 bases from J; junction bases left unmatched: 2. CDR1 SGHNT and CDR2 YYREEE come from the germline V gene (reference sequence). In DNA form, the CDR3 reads TGTGCCAGCAGCTGGGACAGGGCGAATTCACCCCTCCACTTT. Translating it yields CASSWDRANSPLHF.

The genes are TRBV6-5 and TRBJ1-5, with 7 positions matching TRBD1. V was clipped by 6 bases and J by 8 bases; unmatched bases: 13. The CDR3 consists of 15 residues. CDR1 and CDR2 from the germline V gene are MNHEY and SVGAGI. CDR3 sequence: CASSSEGQPTEPQHF. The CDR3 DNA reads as TGTGCCAGCAGCTCCGAGGGACAGCCCACCGAGCCCCAGCATTTT.

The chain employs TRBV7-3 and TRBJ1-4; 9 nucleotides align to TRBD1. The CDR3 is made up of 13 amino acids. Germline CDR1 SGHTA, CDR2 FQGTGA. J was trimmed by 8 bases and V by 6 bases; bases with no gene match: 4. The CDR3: CASSTGTGEKLFF. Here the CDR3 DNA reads TGTGCCAGCAGTACCGGGACAGGGGAAAAACTGTTTTTT. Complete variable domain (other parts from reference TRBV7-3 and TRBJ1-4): GAGVSQTPSNKVTEKGKYVELRCDPISGHTALYWYRQSLGQGPEFLIYFQGTGAADDSGLPNDRFFAVRPEGSVSTLKIQRTERGDSAVYLCASSTGTGEKLFFGSGTQLSVL.

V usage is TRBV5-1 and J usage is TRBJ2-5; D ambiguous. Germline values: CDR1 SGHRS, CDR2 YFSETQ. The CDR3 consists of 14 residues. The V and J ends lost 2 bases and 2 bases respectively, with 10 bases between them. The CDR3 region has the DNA TGCGCCAGCAGCTTCATCCAAGCACAAGAGACCCAGTACTTC. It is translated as CASSFIQAQETQYF.

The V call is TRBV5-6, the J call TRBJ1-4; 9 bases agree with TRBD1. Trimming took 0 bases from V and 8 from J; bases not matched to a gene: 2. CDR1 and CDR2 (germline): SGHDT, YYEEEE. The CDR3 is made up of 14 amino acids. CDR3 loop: CASSLGQGEEKLFF. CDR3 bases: TGTGCCAGCAGCTTGGGACAGGGGGAGGAAAAACTGTTTTTT.

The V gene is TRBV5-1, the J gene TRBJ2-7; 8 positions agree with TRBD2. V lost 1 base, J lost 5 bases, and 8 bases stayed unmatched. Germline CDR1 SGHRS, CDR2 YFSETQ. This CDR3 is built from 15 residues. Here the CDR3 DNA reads TGCGCCAGCAGCTTGATCGAGGCGGGGGGTGACGAGCAGTACTTC. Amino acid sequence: CASSLIEAGGDEQYF.

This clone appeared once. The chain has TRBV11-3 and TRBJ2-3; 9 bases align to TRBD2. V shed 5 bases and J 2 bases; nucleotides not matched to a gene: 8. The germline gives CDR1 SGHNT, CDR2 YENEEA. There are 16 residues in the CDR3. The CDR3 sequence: CASSPRVAGATDTQYF. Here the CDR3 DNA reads TGTGCCAGCAGCCCCCGTGTAGCGGGGGCCACAGATACGCAGTATTTT. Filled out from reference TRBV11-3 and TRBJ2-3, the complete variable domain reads EAGVVQSPRYKIIEKKQPVAFWCNPISGHNTLYWYLQNLGQGPELLIRYENEEAVDDSQLPKDRFSAERLKGVDSTLKIQPAELGDSAVYLCASSPRVAGATDTQYFGPGTRLTVL.

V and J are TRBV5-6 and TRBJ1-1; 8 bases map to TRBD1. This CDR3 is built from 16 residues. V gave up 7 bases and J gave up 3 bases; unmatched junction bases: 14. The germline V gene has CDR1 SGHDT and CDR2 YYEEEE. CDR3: CASDTTWTGLDTEAFF. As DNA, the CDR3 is TGTGCCAGCGATACTACTTGGACAGGGTTGGACACTGAAGCTTTCTTT.

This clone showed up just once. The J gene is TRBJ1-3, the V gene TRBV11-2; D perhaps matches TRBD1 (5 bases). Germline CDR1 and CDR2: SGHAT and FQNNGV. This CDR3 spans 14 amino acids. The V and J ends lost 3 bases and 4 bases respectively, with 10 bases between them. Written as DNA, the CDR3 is TGTGCCAGCAGCTTGGGGCCATTGGGAAACACCATATATTTT. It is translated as CASSLGPLGNTIYF.

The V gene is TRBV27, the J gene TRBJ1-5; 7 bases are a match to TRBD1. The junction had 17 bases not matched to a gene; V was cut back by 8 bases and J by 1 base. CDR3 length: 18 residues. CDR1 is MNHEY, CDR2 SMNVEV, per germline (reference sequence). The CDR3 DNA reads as TGTGCCAGCGTGACACCCAAGGGGGCAGCGAAAAGCAATCAGCCCCAGCATTTT. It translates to CASVTPKGAAKSNQPQHF.

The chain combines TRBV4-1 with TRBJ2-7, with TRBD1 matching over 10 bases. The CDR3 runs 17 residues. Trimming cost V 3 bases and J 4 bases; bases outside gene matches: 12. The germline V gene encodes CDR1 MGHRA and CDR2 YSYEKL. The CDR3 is CASSQRGAGQGGYEQYF. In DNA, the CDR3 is TGCGCCAGCAGCCAGAGAGGGGCTGGACAGGGGGGTTACGAGCAGTACTTC.

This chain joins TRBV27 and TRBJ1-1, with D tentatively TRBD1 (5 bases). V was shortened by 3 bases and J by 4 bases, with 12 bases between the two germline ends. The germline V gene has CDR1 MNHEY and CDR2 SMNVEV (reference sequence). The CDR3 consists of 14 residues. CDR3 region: CASSLGAGVTEAFF. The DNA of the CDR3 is TGTGCCAGCAGTTTGGGTGCGGGGGTCACTGAAGCTTTCTTT.